This T cell receptor beta chain was identified in a study of T cells in Graves' hyperthyroidism and ophthalmopathy. Study in general: Peripheral blood was acquired at first diagnosis, ahead of any therapy whatsoever.

Exclusion followed for patients with uncontrolled infection, other autoimmune disease, pregnancy or lactation. This clonotype was recorded many times. What it binds is unknown. Study conclusions and caveats: Most clonotypes expanded in thyroid above 0.001 were likewise present in blood.

The germline V gene encodes CDR1 MNHNS and CDR2 SASEGT. The CDR3 is 16 amino acids. V lost 8 bases and J lost 0; bases outside the gene matches: 11. From RNA transcripts, TCR beta CDR3 regions were amplified. HTBI primers were used for first-round RT-PCR of the TCR CDR3. Each CDR3 protein gets one entry after TCRdb re-called the multiplex PCR reads with MiXCR. The sample lists hundreds of thousands of distinct CDR3 sequences, roughly 15% seen once, with about 21% in the top ten. The TCR comes from an older woman with Graves' ophthalmopathy. The sample was blood. This chain links TRBV6-1 with TRBJ2-7, with 9 bases fitting TRBD2. CDR3 DNA sequence: TGTGCCAGCTTAGGCCGAAGACTAGCGGACTCCTACGAGCAGTACTTC. Protein: CASLGRRLADSYEQYF.